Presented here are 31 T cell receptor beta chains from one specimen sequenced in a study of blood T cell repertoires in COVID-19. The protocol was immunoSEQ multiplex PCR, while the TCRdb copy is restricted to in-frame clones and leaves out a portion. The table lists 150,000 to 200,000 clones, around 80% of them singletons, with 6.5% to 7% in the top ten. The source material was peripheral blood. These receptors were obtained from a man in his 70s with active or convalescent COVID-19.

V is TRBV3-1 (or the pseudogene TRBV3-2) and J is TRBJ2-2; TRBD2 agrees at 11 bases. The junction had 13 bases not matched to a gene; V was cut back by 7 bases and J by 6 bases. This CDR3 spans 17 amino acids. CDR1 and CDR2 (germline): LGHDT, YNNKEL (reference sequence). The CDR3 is CASTSRWVSGGAGELFF. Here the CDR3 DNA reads TGTGCCAGCACCTCCCGGTGGGTTAGCGGGGGGGCCGGGGAGCTGTTTTTT.

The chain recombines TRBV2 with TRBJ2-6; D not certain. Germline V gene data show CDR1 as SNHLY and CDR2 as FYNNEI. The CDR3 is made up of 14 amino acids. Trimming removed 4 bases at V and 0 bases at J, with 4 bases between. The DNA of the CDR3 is TGTGCCAGCAGTGTACTCTCTGGGGCCAACGTCCTGACTTTC. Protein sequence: CASSVLSGANVLTF.

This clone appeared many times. CDR3 in amino acids: CASSQNNRLFF. For the CDR3, the DNA is TGTGCCAGCAGCCAGAACAACCGCCTGTTCTTC. This rearrangement joins TRBV5-4 to TRBJ2-1; D ambiguous. Looked up from germline, CDR1 is SGHNT and CDR2 is YYREEE (reference sequence). V was shortened by 4 bases and J by 15 bases, with 14 bases between the two germline ends. The length of the CDR3 is 11 residues.

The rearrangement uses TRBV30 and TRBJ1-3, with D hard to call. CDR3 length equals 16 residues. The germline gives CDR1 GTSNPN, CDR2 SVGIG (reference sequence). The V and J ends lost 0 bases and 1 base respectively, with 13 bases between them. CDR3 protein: CAWSVSRHPSGNTIYF. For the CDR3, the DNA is TGTGCCTGGAGTGTATCGCGGCATCCGTCTGGAAACACCATATATTTT.

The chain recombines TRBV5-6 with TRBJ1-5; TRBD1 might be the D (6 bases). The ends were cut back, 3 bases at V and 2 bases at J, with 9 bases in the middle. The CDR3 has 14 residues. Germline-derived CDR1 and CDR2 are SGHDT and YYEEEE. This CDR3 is CASSSKGGNQPQHF. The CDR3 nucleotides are TGTGCCAGCAGCTCTAAGGGGGGCAATCAGCCCCAGCATTTT.

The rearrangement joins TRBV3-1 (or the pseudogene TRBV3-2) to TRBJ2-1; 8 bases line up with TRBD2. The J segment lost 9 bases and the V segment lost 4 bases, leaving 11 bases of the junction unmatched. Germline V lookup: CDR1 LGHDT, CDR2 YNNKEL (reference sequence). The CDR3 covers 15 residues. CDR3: CASSRMSGSSSEQFF. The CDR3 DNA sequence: TGTGCCAGCAGCCGCATGAGCGGGAGTTCTAGTGAGCAGTTCTTC.

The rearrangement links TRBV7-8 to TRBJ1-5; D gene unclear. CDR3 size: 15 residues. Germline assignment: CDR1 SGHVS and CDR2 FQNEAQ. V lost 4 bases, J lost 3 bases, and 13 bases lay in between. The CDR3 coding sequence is TGTGCCAGCAGCTCGGGGATCACAACCAATCAGCCCCAGCATTTT. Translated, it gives CASSSGITTNQPQHF.

The CDR3 sequence is CASSPDWNNSPLHF. CDR3 nucleotides: TGCGCCAGCAGCCCGGACTGGAATAATTCACCCCTCCACTTT. The chain has TRBV4-1 and TRBJ1-6; D call uncertain. CDR1 is MGHRA and CDR2 is YSYEKL in the germline V gene. This CDR3 is 14 amino acids long. V lost 4 bases and J lost 5, with 9 bases in between.

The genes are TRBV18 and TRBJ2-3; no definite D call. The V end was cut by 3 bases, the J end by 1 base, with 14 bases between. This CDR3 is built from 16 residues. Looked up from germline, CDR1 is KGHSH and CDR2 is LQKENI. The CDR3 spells CASSPRREAGTDTQYF. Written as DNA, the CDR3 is TGTGCCAGCTCACCCCGGCGAGAGGCTGGCACAGATACGCAGTATTTT. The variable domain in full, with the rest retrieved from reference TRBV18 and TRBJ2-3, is NAGVMQNPRHLVRRRGQEARLRCSPMKGHSHVYWYRQLPEEGLKFMVYLQKENIIDESGMPKERFSAEFPKEGPSILRIQQVVRGDSAAYFCASSPRREAGTDTQYFGPGTRLTVL.

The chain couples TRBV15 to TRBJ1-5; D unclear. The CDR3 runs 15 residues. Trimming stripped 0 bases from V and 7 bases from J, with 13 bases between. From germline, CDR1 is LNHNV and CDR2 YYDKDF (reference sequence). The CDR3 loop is CATSRDQFAGQPQHF. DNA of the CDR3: TGTGCCACCAGCAGAGATCAGTTCGCGGGACAGCCCCAGCATTTT.

The CDR3 coding sequence is TGTGCCAGCAGCATCGGACACAGCTATGGCTACACCTTC. It encodes CASSIGHSYGYTF. The chain recombines TRBV21-1 with TRBJ1-2; the listed D gene, TRBD1, was not tested against the DNA. TRBV21-1 is a pseudogene locus. This CDR3 is built from 13 residues.

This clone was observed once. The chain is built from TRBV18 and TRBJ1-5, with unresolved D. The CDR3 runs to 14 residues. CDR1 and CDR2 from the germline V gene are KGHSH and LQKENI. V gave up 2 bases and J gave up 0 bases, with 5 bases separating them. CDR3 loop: CASSPGDSNQPQHF. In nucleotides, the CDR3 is TGTGCCAGCTCACCAGGAGATAGCAATCAGCCCCAGCATTTT. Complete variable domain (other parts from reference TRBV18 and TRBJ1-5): NAGVMQNPRHLVRRRGQEARLRCSPMKGHSHVYWYRQLPEEGLKFMVYLQKENIIDESGMPKERFSAEFPKEGPSILRIQQVVRGDSAAYFCASSPGDSNQPQHFGDGTRLSIL.

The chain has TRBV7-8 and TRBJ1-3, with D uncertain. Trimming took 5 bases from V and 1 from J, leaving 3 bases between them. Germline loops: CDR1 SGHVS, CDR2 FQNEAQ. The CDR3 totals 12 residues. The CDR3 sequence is CASSTSGNTIYF. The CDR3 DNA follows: TGTGCCAGCAGCACATCTGGAAACACCATATATTTT.

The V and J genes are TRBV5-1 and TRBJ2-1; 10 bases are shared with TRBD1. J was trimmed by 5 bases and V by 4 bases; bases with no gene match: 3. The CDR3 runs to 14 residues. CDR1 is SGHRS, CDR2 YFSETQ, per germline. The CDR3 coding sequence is TGCGCCAGCAGCCCCGGGACAGGGGACAATGAGCAGTTCTTC. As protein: CASSPGTGDNEQFF.

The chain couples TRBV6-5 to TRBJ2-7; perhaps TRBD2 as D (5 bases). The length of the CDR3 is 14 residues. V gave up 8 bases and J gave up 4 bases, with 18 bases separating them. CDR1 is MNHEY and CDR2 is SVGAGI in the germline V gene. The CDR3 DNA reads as TGTGCCAGCGGCCCGGGATCGATCCCTTACGAGCAGTACTTC. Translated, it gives CASGPGSIPYEQYF.

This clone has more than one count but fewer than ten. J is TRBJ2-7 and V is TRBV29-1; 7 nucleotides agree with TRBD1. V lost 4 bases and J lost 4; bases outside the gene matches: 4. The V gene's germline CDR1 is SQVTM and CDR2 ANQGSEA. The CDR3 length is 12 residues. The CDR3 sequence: CSVGGGLYEQYF. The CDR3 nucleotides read TGCAGCGTTGGAGGGGGCCTATACGAGCAGTACTTC.

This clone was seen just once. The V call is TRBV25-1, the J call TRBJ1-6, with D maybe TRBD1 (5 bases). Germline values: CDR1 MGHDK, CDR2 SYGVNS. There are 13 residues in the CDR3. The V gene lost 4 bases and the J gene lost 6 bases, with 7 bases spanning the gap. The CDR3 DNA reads TGTGCCAGCAGTGGACAGTTTAATTCACCCCTCCACTTT. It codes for CASSGQFNSPLHF.

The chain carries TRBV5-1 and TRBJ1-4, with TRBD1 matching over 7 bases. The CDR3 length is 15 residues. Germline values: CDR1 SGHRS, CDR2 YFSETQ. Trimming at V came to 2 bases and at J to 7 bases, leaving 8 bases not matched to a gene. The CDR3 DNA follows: TGCGCCAGCAGCTTCATCGGGGACAGCGGTGAAAAACTGTTTTTT. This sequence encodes CASSFIGDSGEKLFF.

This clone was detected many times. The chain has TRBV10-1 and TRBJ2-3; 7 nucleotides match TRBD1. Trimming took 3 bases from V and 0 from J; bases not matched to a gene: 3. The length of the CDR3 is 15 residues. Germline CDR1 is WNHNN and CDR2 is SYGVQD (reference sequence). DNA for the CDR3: TGCGCCAGCAGTGAAGGGACAGAGAGCACAGATACGCAGTATTTT. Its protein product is CASSEGTESTDTQYF.

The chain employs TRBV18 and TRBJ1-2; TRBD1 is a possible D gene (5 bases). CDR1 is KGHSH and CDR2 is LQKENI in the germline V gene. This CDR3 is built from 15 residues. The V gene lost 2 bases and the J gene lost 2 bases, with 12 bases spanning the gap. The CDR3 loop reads CASSPTEGPNYGYTF. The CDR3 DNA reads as TGTGCCAGCTCACCAACGGAGGGACCGAACTATGGCTACACCTTC.

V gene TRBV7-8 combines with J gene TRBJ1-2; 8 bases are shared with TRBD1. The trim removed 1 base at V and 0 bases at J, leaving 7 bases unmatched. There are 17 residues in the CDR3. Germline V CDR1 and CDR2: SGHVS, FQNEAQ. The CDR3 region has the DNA TGTGCCAGCAGCTTAGTAGAGGGGGGACAGGCTAACTATGGCTACACCTTC. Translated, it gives CASSLVEGGQANYGYTF.

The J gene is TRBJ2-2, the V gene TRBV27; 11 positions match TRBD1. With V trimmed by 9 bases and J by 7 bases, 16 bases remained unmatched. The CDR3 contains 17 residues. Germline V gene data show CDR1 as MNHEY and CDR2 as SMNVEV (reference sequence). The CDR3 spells CARDGYGTGGPSGELFF. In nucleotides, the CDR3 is TGTGCCAGAGACGGGTACGGGACAGGGGGACCAAGCGGGGAGCTGTTTTTT.

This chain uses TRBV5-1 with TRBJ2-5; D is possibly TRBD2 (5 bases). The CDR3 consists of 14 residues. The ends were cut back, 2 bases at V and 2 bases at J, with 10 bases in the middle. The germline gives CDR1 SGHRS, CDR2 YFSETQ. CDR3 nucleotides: TGCGCCAGCAGCTTCAATAGCGAGCAAGAGACCCAGTACTTC. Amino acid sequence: CASSFNSEQETQYF. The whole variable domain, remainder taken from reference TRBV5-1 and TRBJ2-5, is KAGVTQTPRYLIKTRGQQVTLSCSPISGHRSVSWYQQTPGQGLQFLFEYFSETQRNKGNFPGRFSGRQFSNSRSEMNVSTLELGDSALYLCASSFNSEQETQYFGPGTRLLVL.

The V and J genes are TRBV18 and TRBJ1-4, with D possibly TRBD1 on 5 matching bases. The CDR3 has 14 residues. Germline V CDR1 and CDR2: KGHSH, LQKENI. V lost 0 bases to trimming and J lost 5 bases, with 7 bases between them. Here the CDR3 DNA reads TGTGCCAGCTCACCACCGTCAGGGAATGAAAAACTGTTTTTT. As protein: CASSPPSGNEKLFF.

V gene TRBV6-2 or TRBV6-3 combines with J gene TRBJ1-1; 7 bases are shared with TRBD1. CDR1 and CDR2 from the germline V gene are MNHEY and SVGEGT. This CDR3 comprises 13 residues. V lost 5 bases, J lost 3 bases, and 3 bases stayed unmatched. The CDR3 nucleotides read TGTGCCAGCAGTAAAGACAGGGACACTGAAGCTTTCTTT. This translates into CASSKDRDTEAFF.

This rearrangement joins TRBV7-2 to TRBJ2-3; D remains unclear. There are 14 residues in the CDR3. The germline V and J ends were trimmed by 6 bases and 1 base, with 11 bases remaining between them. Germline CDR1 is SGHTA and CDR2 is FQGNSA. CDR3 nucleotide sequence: TGTGCCAGCAGTCAATCGGCGGGCACAGATACGCAGTATTTT. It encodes CASSQSAGTDTQYF.

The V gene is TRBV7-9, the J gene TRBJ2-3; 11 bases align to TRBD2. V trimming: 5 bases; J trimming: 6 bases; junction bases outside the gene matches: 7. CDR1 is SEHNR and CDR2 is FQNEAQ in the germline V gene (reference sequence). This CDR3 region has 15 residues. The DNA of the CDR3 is TGTGCCAGCAGCAGTCTAGCGGGAGGAGGGGATACGCAGTATTTT. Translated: CASSSLAGGGDTQYF.

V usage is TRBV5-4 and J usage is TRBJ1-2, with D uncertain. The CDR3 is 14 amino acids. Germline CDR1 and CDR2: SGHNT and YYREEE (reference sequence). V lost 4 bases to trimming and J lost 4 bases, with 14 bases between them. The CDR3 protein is CASSPAGILYGYTF. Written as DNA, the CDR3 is TGTGCCAGCAGCCCCGCCGGGATCCTCTATGGCTACACCTTC. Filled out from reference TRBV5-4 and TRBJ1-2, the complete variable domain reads ETGVTQSPTHLIKTRGQQVTLRCSSQSGHNTVSWYQQALGQGPQFIFQYYREEENGRGNFPPRFSGLQFPNYSSELNVNALELDDSALYLCASSPAGILYGYTFGSGTRLTVV.

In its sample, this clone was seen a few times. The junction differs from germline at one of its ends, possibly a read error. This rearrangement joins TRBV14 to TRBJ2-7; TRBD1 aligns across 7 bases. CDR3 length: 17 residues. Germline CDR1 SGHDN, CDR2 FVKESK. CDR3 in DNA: TGTGCCAGCAGACAAGGGGGCTCGAGACACTCTTCCTACGAGCAGTACTTC. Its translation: CASRQGGSRHSSYEQYF.

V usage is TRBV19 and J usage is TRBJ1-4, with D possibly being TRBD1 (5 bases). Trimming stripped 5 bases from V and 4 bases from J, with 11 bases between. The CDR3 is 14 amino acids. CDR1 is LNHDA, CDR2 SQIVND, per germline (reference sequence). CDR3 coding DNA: TGTGCCAGTAGTTCTGGACACCTTAATGAAAAACTGTTTTTT. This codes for CASSSGHLNEKLFF.

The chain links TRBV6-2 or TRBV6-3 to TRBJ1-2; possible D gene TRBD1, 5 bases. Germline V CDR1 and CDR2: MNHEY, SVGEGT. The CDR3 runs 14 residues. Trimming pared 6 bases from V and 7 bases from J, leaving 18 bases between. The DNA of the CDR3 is TGTGCCAGCAGCTCGCTGGGGCCCGAAGGTGGCTACACCTTC. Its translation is CASSSLGPEGGYTF.